The entry below gives a single T cell receptor (beta chain) sequence along with its context. Its target is unknown. The sample originates from a study of cytomegalovirus exposure and HLA in healthy donors. The study, taken as a whole, reports: It was reportedly the case that the classifier diagnosed cytomegalovirus status with high specificity and sensitivity. The listing of 160 or so TCR beta chains classed them as cytomegalovirus-associated. Subsequent analysis found a tendency for first-cohort TCR clusters to co-occur within the approximately 130 validation repertoires.

Profiled with immunoSEQ multiplex PCR; TCRdb holds only in-frame clones, not every one. The top ten hold about 2.9% of the sample, which has approximately 200,000 clones, around 88% seen once. V was pared by 6 bases and J by 0 bases, with 4 bases of the junction left unmatched. Looked up from germline, CDR1 is PRHDT and CDR2 is FYEKMQ (reference sequence). The CDR3 is 14 residues long. The chain is built from TRBV13 and TRBJ1-1; 7 bases line up with TRBD1. Input material: PBMCs. The receptor was derived from a woman aged 18-29 years in good health and CMV-seronegative. CDR3 in amino acids: CASSTGQLNTEAFF. CDR3 DNA sequence: TGTGCCAGCAGTACGGGACAGTTGAACACTGAAGCTTTCTTT. Based on the CDR3 plus reference TRBV13 and TRBJ1-1, the full variable domain is AAGVIQSPRHLIKEKRETATLKCYPIPRHDTVYWYQQGPGQDPQFLISFYEKMQSDKGSIPDRFSAQQFSDYHSELNMSSLELGDSALYFCASSTGQLNTEAFFGQGTRLTVV.